The 7 T cell receptor beta chains presented below share a single source sample, sequenced in a study of blood T cell repertoires in COVID-19. Profiling relied on immunoSEQ multiplex PCR, and the TCRdb table lists in-frame clones only, not all of them. The sample holds around 23,000 clones, roughly 74% seen once. The sequencing input was peripheral blood. Every receptor here comes from a middle-aged man with COVID-19, enrolled during active disease.

The count of this clone is one. This chain connects TRBV5-4 to TRBJ2-5, with 8 bases identical to TRBD2. J gave up 5 bases and V 4 bases, and 13 bases lay outside the gene matches. CDR3 size: 16 residues. In germline, CDR1 is SGHNT, CDR2 YYREEE (reference sequence). The CDR3 DNA reads as TGTGCCAGCAGCCCTAAAAACGTAGAGCGGGGGGAGACCCAGTACTTC. Its protein product is CASSPKNVERGETQYF.

The rearrangement joins TRBV19 to TRBJ2-7, with 8 bases matching TRBD2. Germline values: CDR1 LNHDA, CDR2 SQIVND (reference sequence). CDR3 length equals 14 residues. V shed 2 bases, J shed 3 bases, and the junction held 3 bases outside the gene matches. CDR3 in DNA: TGTGCCAGTAGTATACAGCGGGGGAACTACGAGCAGTACTTC. This sequence encodes CASSIQRGNYEQYF.

This clone was observed a few times. V is TRBV12-5 and J is TRBJ2-2; 9 positions agree with TRBD1. The J segment lost 4 bases and the V segment lost 4 bases, leaving 7 bases of the junction unmatched. Germline V gene data show CDR1 as LGHNT and CDR2 as FRNRAP. The CDR3 consists of 16 residues. CDR3: CASGSHGGQGTGELFF. As DNA, the CDR3 is TGTGCTAGTGGTTCCCATGGGGGACAGGGCACCGGGGAGCTGTTTTTT. Drawing the rest from reference TRBV12-5 and TRBJ2-2, the complete variable domain is DARVTQTPRHKVTEMGQEVTMRCQPILGHNTVFWYRQTMMQGLELLAYFRNRAPLDDSGMPKDRFSAEMPDATLATLKIQPSEPRDSAVYFCASGSHGGQGTGELFFGEGSRLTVL.

The chain uses TRBV2 and TRBJ2-7, with TRBD1 as a possible D gene (6 bases). Deletions cut 4 bases from V and 10 bases from J, with 14 bases between. The length of the CDR3 is 12 residues. The germline gives CDR1 SNHLY, CDR2 FYNNEI. The CDR3 reads CASSGDRGGQYF. The CDR3, as DNA: TGTGCCAGCAGTGGCGACAGAGGGGGTCAGTACTTC.

V is TRBV29-1 and J is TRBJ1-3; 8 bases are shared with TRBD1. The CDR3 runs 14 residues. With V trimmed by 3 bases and J by 2 bases, 3 bases remained unmatched. From germline, CDR1 is SQVTM and CDR2 ANQGSEA. DNA for the CDR3: TGCAGCGTTGACGAGGACAGGGCTGGAAACACCATATATTTT. Residues: CSVDEDRAGNTIYF.

This chain joins TRBV7-3 and TRBJ2-1; 9 bases align to TRBD2. CDR1 is SGHTA and CDR2 is FQGTGA in the germline V gene. V was pared by 5 bases and J by 2 bases, with 4 bases of the junction left unmatched. There are 15 residues in the CDR3. Here the CDR3 reads CASSQRGAAYNEQFF. CDR3 coding DNA: TGTGCCAGCAGCCAGCGGGGGGCTGCCTACAATGAGCAGTTCTTC.

This clone was detected only a few times. J is TRBJ2-1 and V is TRBV27, with a possible D match to TRBD1 (6 bases). CDR1 MNHEY and CDR2 SMNVEV come from the germline V gene (reference sequence). V was trimmed by 5 bases and J by 0 bases, leaving 14 bases between them. This CDR3 is built from 16 residues. The DNA of the CDR3 is TGTGCCAGCAGTATCACAGGGACAACCTCCTACAATGAGCAGTTCTTC. This codes for CASSITGTTSYNEQFF.